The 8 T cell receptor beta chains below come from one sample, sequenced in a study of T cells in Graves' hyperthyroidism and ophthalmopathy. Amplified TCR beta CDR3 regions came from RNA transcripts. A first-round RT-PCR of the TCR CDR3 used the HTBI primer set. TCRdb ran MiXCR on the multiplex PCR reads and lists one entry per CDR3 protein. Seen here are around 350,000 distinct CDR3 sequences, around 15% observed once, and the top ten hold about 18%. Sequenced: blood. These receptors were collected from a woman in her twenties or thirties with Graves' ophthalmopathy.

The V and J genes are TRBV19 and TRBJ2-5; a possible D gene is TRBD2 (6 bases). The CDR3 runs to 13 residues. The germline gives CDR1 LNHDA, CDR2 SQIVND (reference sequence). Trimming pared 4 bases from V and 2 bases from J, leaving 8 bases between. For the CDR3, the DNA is TGTGCCAGTAGTAGACTAGGGCAAGAGACCCAGTACTTC. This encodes CASSRLGQETQYF.

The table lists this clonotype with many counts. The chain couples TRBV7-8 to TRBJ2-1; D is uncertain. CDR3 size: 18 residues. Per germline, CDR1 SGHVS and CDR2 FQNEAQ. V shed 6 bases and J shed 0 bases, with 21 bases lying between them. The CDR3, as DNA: TGTGCCAGCAGTCCTCTGACTCCAGGTCTGGGCTCCTACAATGAGCAGTTCTTC. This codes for CASSPLTPGLGSYNEQFF.

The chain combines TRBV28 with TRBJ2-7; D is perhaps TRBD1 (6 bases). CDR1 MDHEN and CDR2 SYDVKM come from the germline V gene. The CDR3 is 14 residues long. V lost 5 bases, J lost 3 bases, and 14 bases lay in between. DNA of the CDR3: TGTGCCAGCAGTACCAACAGGGTCGGCTACGAGCAGTACTTC. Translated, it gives CASSTNRVGYEQYF.

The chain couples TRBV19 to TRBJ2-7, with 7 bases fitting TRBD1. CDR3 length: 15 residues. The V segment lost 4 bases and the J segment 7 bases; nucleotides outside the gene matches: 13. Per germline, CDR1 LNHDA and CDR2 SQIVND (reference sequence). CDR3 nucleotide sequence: TGTGCCAGTAGTACTCTTACCAAGGGGGCGCGGGAGCAGTACTTC. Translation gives CASSTLTKGAREQYF.

The CDR3: CASSLRGRGLAGTDTDTQYF. The CDR3 DNA reads as TGTGCCAGCAGCTTACGGGGTAGGGGACTAGCGGGGACCGACACAGATACGCAGTATTTT. This chain uses TRBV7-2 with TRBJ2-3, with 13 bases identical to TRBD2. Germline loops: CDR1 SGHTA, CDR2 FQGNSA. This CDR3 contains 20 residues. The V segment lost 2 bases and the J segment 2 bases; nucleotides outside the gene matches: 13. Full variable domain (outside the CDR3, taken from reference TRBV7-2 and TRBJ2-3): GAGVSQSPSNKVTEKGKDVELRCDPISGHTALYWYRQSLGQGLEFLIYFQGNSAPDKSGLPSDRFSAERTGGSVSTLTIQRTQQEDSAVYLCASSLRGRGLAGTDTDTQYFGPGTRLTVL.

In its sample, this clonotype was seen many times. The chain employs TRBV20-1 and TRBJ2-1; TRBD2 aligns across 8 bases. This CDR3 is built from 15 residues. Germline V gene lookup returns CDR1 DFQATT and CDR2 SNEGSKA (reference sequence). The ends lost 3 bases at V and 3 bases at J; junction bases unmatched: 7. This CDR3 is CSARSSGDYYNEQFF. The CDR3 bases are TGCAGTGCTAGGAGTAGCGGGGATTACTACAATGAGCAGTTCTTC.

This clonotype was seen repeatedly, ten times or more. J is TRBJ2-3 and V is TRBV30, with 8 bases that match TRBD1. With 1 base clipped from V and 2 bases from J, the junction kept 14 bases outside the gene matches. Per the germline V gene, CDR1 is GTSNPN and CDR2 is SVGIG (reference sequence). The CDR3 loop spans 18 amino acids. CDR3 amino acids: CAWSGAFGRGLPTDTQYF. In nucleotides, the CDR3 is TGTGCCTGGAGTGGAGCCTTTGGCAGGGGGCTTCCCACAGATACGCAGTATTTT. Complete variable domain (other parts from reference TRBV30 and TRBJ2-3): SQTIHQWPATLVQPVGSPLSLECTVEGTSNPNLYWYRQAAGRGLQLLFYSVGIGQISSEVPQNLSASRPQDRQFILSSKKLLLSDSGFYLCAWSGAFGRGLPTDTQYFGPGTRLTVL.

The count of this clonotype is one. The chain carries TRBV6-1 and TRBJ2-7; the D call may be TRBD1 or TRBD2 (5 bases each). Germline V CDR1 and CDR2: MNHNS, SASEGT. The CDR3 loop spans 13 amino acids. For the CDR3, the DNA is TGTGCTTCCTGCCAGGGACGGACGTACGAGCAGTACTTC. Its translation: CASCQGRTYEQYF.